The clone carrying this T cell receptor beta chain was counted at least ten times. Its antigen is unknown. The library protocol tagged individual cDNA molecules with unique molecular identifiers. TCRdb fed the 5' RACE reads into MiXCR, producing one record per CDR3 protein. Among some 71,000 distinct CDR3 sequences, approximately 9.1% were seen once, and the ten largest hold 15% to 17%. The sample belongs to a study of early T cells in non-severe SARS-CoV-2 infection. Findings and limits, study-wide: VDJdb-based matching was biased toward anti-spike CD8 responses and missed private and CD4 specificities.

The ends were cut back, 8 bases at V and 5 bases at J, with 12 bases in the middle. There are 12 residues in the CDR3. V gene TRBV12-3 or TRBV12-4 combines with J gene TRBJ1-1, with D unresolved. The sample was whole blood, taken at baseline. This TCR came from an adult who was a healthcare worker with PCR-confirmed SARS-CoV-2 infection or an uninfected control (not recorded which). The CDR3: CASRSVGTEAFF. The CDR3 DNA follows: TGTGCCAGCCGCTCTGTCGGAACTGAAGCTTTCTTT.